The subject of this entry is one T cell receptor (beta chain). Antigen specificity is unknown. There are 13 residues in the CDR3. V trimming: 3 bases; J trimming: 8 bases; junction bases outside the gene matches: 6. In germline, CDR1 is LNHDA, CDR2 SQIVND (reference sequence). The data derive from a study of cytomegalovirus exposure and HLA in healthy donors. Turning to the study itself: Later, an analysis reported that the 120 or so validation repertoires had used the same platform as the approximately 600 first-cohort repertoires. Notes on the study in general: In a later analysis, first-cohort TCR clusters were found to tend to co-occur in the 100 to 150 validation repertoires. While the bulk of TCR sequences proved rare, some public TCRs turned up in many donors. Cytomegalovirus-associated TCR beta chains were listed, numbering roughly 150.

The method was immunoSEQ multiplex PCR; TCRdb's version includes in-frame clones alone and lacks a portion of them. The table lists 150,000 to 200,000 clones, roughly 80% of them singletons, with 2% to 2.5% in the top ten. The specimen was PBMCs. This sequence was found in a man aged 25 to 40 in good health and CMV-seropositive. The V gene is TRBV19, the J gene TRBJ1-2; TRBD1 aligns across 7 bases. The CDR3 loop is CASSMAQGEGYTF. Written as DNA, the CDR3 is TGTGCCAGTAGTATGGCCCAGGGGGAAGGCTACACCTTC. The whole variable domain, filled in from reference TRBV19 and TRBJ1-2, reads DGGITQSPKYLFRKEGQNVTLSCEQNLNHDAMYWYRQDPGQGLRLIYYSQIVNDFQKGDIAEGYSVSREKKESFPLTVTSAQKNPTAFYLCASSMAQGEGYTFGSGTRLTVV.